This entry lists 15 T cell receptor beta chains sequenced from one sample in a study of STAT3 mutations in large granular lymphocyte leukemia. The study's findings and limits: In T-cell large granular lymphocyte leukemia, about half of patients showed multiple immunodominant subclonotypes.

These receptors are not linked to any known antigen. TCRdb's copy holds only in-frame clones and misses some; the assay was immunoSEQ multiplex PCR. The table has several thousand clones, under 70% seen once. The specimen sequenced was peripheral blood mononuclear cells. These receptors were taken from a male patient between 50 and 60 years old with T-cell large granular lymphocyte leukemia. Some clones in this sample may be carry-over from other donors' samples.

This chain joins TRBV10-3 and TRBJ1-2; D unresolved. V lost 3 bases, J lost 4 bases, and 3 bases lay in between. Germline V gene sequence: CDR1 ENHRY, CDR2 SYGVKD. This CDR3 region has 11 residues. The CDR3 DNA sequence: TGTGCCATCAGTGACACCTATGGCTACACCTTC. Translated, it gives CAISDTYGYTF.

The V gene is TRBV30, the J gene TRBJ1-1; TRBD1 matches 7 bases. The V gene end was trimmed by 1 base and the J gene end by 5 bases; junction bases not matched to a gene: 7. The CDR3 runs 14 residues. The V gene's germline CDR1 is GTSNPN and CDR2 SVGIG (reference sequence). In DNA, the CDR3 is TGTGCCTGGAGTGCCATAACAGGGGTAACTGAAGCTTTCTTT. It yields the protein CAWSAITGVTEAFF.

This clone was seen only a few times. The V and J genes are TRBV6-5 and TRBJ2-7; 11 positions agree with TRBD2. The J segment lost 4 bases and the V segment lost 11 bases, leaving 4 bases of the junction unmatched. Looked up from germline, CDR1 is MNHEY and CDR2 is SVGAGI. This CDR3 has 12 amino acids. This CDR3 reads CAYTSGSYEQYF. Here the CDR3 DNA reads TGTGCCTATACTAGCGGGAGTTACGAGCAGTACTTC.

The rearrangement joins TRBV5-1 to TRBJ2-7, with D maybe TRBD2 (6 bases). This CDR3 is 12 amino acids long. Trimming stripped 5 bases from V and 3 bases from J, with 9 bases between. Germline V gene lookup returns CDR1 SGHRS and CDR2 YFSETQ. The CDR3 loop reads CASSWGDYEQYF. In DNA, the CDR3 is TGCGCCAGCAGTTGGGGGGACTACGAGCAGTACTTC. The full variable domain, with the rest looked up from reference TRBV5-1 and TRBJ2-7, is KAGVTQTPRYLIKTRGQQVTLSCSPISGHRSVSWYQQTPGQGLQFLFEYFSETQRNKGNFPGRFSGRQFSNSRSEMNVSTLELGDSALYLCASSWGDYEQYFGPGTRLTVT.

The gene calls are TRBV18 and TRBJ1-1; D possibly corresponds to TRBD1 (5 bases). Deletions cut 4 bases from V and 1 base from J, with 10 bases between. This CDR3 is 14 amino acids long. CDR1 is KGHSH, CDR2 LQKENI, per germline. The CDR3 sequence is CASSRPGGNTEAFF. The CDR3 DNA follows: TGTGCCAGCTCACGCCCGGGGGGGAACACTGAAGCTTTCTTT.

The chain links TRBV4-3 to TRBJ2-3; D uncertain. V lost 4 bases and J lost 0, with 8 bases in between. Germline V gives CDR1 LGHNA, CDR2 YSLEER. The CDR3 runs 14 residues. The CDR3 DNA follows: TGCGCCAGCAGCCTAGGAGTCAGCACAGATACGCAGTATTTT. It is translated as CASSLGVSTDTQYF.

This clone was observed once. V and J are TRBV29-1 and TRBJ2-7, with TRBD2 matching over 9 bases. The CDR3 length is 12 residues. Losses at the gene ends were 5 bases for V and 6 bases for J; bases not matched to a gene: 5. Germline CDR1 SQVTM, CDR2 ANQGSEA. This chain's CDR3 is CSVLDSGSEQYF. The CDR3, as DNA: TGCAGCGTTTTGGATAGCGGGAGCGAGCAGTACTTC.

The genes are TRBV6-1 and TRBJ1-2, with TRBD1 identical over 8 bases. The CDR3 runs 15 residues. In germline, CDR1 is MNHNS, CDR2 SASEGT. With V trimmed by 8 bases and J by 4 bases, 12 bases remained unmatched. The CDR3 here is CASFGQGAHAYGYTF. CDR3 coding DNA: TGTGCCAGCTTTGGTCAGGGGGCGCATGCCTATGGCTACACCTTC.

This clone was counted only a few times. The chain has TRBV7-3 and TRBJ2-5; D remains ambiguous. V was clipped by 6 bases and J by 1 base, with 9 bases between them. This CDR3 is built from 13 residues. In germline, CDR1 is SGHTA, CDR2 FQGTGA. DNA of the CDR3: TGTGCCAGCAGTAGAACCCTCCAAGAGACCCAGTACTTC. This codes for CASSRTLQETQYF.

The rearrangement joins TRBV19 to TRBJ2-7; D perhaps matches TRBD2 (5 bases). The germline V gene has CDR1 LNHDA and CDR2 SQIVND (reference sequence). This CDR3 contains 13 residues. V was cut by 4 bases and J by 1 base, with 8 bases left in between. This CDR3 reads CASSKGGSYEQYF. CDR3 sequence (DNA): TGTGCCAGTAGTAAGGGCGGGTCCTACGAGCAGTACTTC.

The J gene is TRBJ2-1, the V gene TRBV27, with D possibly being TRBD2 (6 bases). The V and J ends lost 5 bases and 7 bases respectively, with 9 bases between them. Germline lookup yields CDR1 MNHEY and CDR2 SMNVEV (reference sequence). This CDR3 is built from 12 residues. DNA of the CDR3: TGTGCCAGCAGTGGGGCGGGAAATGAGCAGTTCTTC. Protein sequence: CASSGAGNEQFF.

This clone has only a few counts. This chain connects TRBV28 to TRBJ2-3; the match to TRBD2 covers 12 bases. Germline-derived CDR1 and CDR2 are MDHEN and SYDVKM. CDR3 size: 15 residues. V lost 6 bases to trimming and J lost 6 bases; unmatched junction nucleotides: 7. The CDR3 sequence: CASRPTSGRSDTQYF. Written as DNA, the CDR3 is TGTGCCAGCAGACCAACTAGCGGGAGGAGCGATACGCAGTATTTT.

This clone is medium-sized. CDR3 amino acids: CASSPLVSYEQYF. CDR3 DNA: TGTGCCAGCTCACCCTTAGTCTCCTACGAGCAGTACTTC. The chain has TRBV18 and TRBJ2-7; D gene unclear. Germline V gene sequence: CDR1 KGHSH, CDR2 LQKENI. V was pared by 3 bases and J by 0 bases, with 6 bases between. The CDR3 runs to 13 residues.

This sequence joins TRBV13 and TRBJ2-7; 7 nucleotides line up with TRBD2. The CDR3 consists of 13 residues. Germline V gene sequence: CDR1 PRHDT, CDR2 FYEKMQ (reference sequence). V shed 6 bases and J 4 bases; nucleotides not matched to a gene: 6. CDR3 bases: TGTGCCAGCAGGTTGACTAGCTTATACGAGCAGTACTTC. Its protein is CASRLTSLYEQYF.

This sequence joins TRBV5-6 and TRBJ2-7, with D maybe TRBD2 (6 bases). The V and J ends lost 4 bases and 5 bases respectively, with 19 bases between them. This CDR3 is built from 15 residues. Per the germline V gene, CDR1 is SGHDT and CDR2 is YYEEEE. The CDR3 region is CASSLPSELQDEQYF. The CDR3 region has the DNA TGTGCCAGCAGCCTGCCTAGCGAGTTACAGGACGAGCAGTACTTC.